Listed below are T cell receptor beta chains from one sample, sequenced in a study of cytomegalovirus exposure and HLA in healthy donors. Only in-frame clones appear in the TCRdb table, and some are missing; sequencing was by immunoSEQ multiplex PCR. The table shows over 150,000 clones, with approximately 90% occurring only once. Sequenced: PBMCs. These receptors all come from a woman in her 30s in good health and CMV-seronegative. CDR3s include the opening cysteine and the closing phenylalanine or tryptophan. Each record gives: J gene, clone size, V gene, D gene, CDR3 DNA, CDR3 protein. A D gene is named only where the DNA matches it firmly. Size values are once, few and many counts, or a class for expanded clones, and some rows have none.

j_call: TRBJ2-2
clone_size: once
v_call: TRBV30
d_call: TRBD2
cdr3_nt: TGTGCCTGGAGTCTCCGTCTAGCGGGAGGAACCACCGGGGAGCTGTTTTTT
cdr3_aa: CAWSLRLAGGTTGELFF

j_call: TRBJ1-2
clone_size: NA
v_call: TRBV7-2
d_call: NA
cdr3_nt: TGTGCCAGCAGTTATGAACACAAGACAGCTAACTATGGCTACACCTTC
cdr3_aa: CASSYEHKTANYGYTF

j_call: TRBJ2-5
clone_size: NA
v_call: TRBV5-4
d_call: NA
cdr3_nt: TGTGCCAGCAGCTCGAGGGACTCTCAATCGGAGACCCAGTACTTC
cdr3_aa: CASSSRDSQSETQYF

j_call: TRBJ1-2
clone_size: NA
v_call: TRBV27
d_call: NA
cdr3_nt: TGTGCCACCCTCAGTTTCGGTGTTGCGGAGGGGTCTGGCTACACCTTC
cdr3_aa: CATLSFGVAEGSGYTF

j_call: TRBJ2-7
clone_size: NA
v_call: TRBV15
d_call: NA
cdr3_nt: TGTGCCACCAGCTATCGTTACGAGCAGTACTTC
cdr3_aa: CATSYRYEQYF

j_call: TRBJ2-1
clone_size: NA
v_call: TRBV5-1
d_call: NA
cdr3_nt: TGCGCCAGCAGCTTGGGAGCGGCGTCCCATGAGCAGCTCTTC
cdr3_aa: CASSLGAASHEQLF

j_call: TRBJ1-5
clone_size: NA
v_call: TRBV5-5
d_call: TRBD1
cdr3_nt: TGTGCCAGCAGTTTTACAGGGGGCAATAGCAATCAGCCCCAGCATTTT
cdr3_aa: CASSFTGGNSNQPQHF

j_call: TRBJ2-1
clone_size: NA
v_call: TRBV7-6
d_call: TRBD2
cdr3_nt: TGTGCCAGCACCGTCCGGGCGGGAGGGGGCAATGAGCAGTTCTTC
cdr3_aa: CASTVRAGGGNEQFF

j_call: TRBJ1-6
clone_size: NA
v_call: TRBV10-1
d_call: TRBD1
cdr3_nt: TGCGCCAGCAGTGACGGGACAGGGCCCGGTTGGCCCCTCCACTTT
cdr3_aa: CASSDGTGPGWPLHF

j_call: TRBJ1-3
clone_size: NA
v_call: TRBV30
d_call: NA
cdr3_nt: TGTGCCTGGAGTGGGGGGGTTACTGGAAACACCATATATTTT
cdr3_aa: CAWSGGVTGNTIYF

j_call: TRBJ2-1
clone_size: NA
v_call: TRBV27
d_call: TRBD2
cdr3_nt: TGTGCCAGCAGTCTGGGGACTAGCGGGAGGAATGAGCAGTTCTTC
cdr3_aa: CASSLGTSGRNEQFF

j_call: TRBJ1-3
clone_size: NA
v_call: TRBV5-1
d_call: NA
cdr3_nt: TGCGCCAGCAGCTTGGAGTTGGTTAGAGGAAACACCATATATTTT
cdr3_aa: CASSLELVRGNTIYF

j_call: TRBJ2-7
clone_size: NA
v_call: TRBV28
d_call: NA
cdr3_nt: TGTGCCAGCAGAGGCGGGATCCCCTACGAGCAGTACTTC
cdr3_aa: CASRGGIPYEQYF

j_call: TRBJ2-6
clone_size: NA
v_call: TRBV9
d_call: NA
cdr3_nt: TGTGCCAGCAGCGTCAGACAGGCTGGGGCCAACGTCCTGACTTTC
cdr3_aa: CASSVRQAGANVLTF

j_call: TRBJ2-3
clone_size: NA
v_call: TRBV4-1
d_call: TRBD2
cdr3_nt: TGCGCCAGCAGCGGGCGGACTAGCGGGAGGAGGGATACGCAGTATTTT
cdr3_aa: CASSGRTSGRRDTQYF

j_call: TRBJ1-1
clone_size: NA
v_call: TRBV6-6
d_call: NA
cdr3_nt: TGTGCCAGCAGCCAGCGATTGAACACTGAAGCTTTCTTT
cdr3_aa: CASSQRLNTEAFF

j_call: TRBJ1-3
clone_size: NA
v_call: TRBV29-1
d_call: TRBD1
cdr3_nt: TGCAGCGTTGAAGGACAGGGAGTCGGAAACACCATATATTTT
cdr3_aa: CSVEGQGVGNTIYF

j_call: TRBJ1-2
clone_size: once
v_call: TRBV5-1
d_call: TRBD1
cdr3_nt: TGCGCCAGCAGCTTCGGACAGGGAGATTATGGCTACACCTTC
cdr3_aa: CASSFGQGDYGYTF

j_call: TRBJ2-2
clone_size: NA
v_call: TRBV27
d_call: TRBD1
cdr3_nt: TGTGCCAGCAGTTTATTCGGCAGGGGGCGAGGCACCGGGGAGCTGTTTTTT
cdr3_aa: CASSLFGRGRGTGELFF

j_call: TRBJ1-1
clone_size: NA
v_call: TRBV7-8
d_call: NA
cdr3_nt: TGTGCCAGCAGCTTCCAGGTGAACACTGAAGCTTTCTTT
cdr3_aa: CASSFQVNTEAFF

j_call: TRBJ1-2
clone_size: NA
v_call: TRBV27
d_call: NA
cdr3_nt: TGTGCCAGCAGAGACACAGGGAGCGATGGCTACACCTTC
cdr3_aa: CASRDTGSDGYTF

j_call: TRBJ1-3
clone_size: NA
v_call: TRBV5-5
d_call: NA
cdr3_nt: TGTGCCAGCAGCATGAGACCCGGGACAACTGGAAACACCATATATTTT
cdr3_aa: CASSMRPGTTGNTIYF

j_call: TRBJ1-5
clone_size: NA
v_call: TRBV2
d_call: NA
cdr3_nt: TGTGCCAGCAAGACCGGACAGAGCAATCAGCCCCAGCATTTT
cdr3_aa: CASKTGQSNQPQHF

j_call: TRBJ2-3
clone_size: once
v_call: TRBV14
d_call: TRBD2
cdr3_nt: TGTGCCAGCAGCACTCAGCTAGCGGGTACAGATACGCAGTATTTT
cdr3_aa: CASSTQLAGTDTQYF

j_call: TRBJ1-1
clone_size: NA
v_call: TRBV7-2
d_call: TRBD1
cdr3_nt: TGTGCCAGCTTAAAGACAGGGCAGGAAGCTTTCTTT
cdr3_aa: CASLKTGQEAFF

j_call: TRBJ2-1
clone_size: NA
v_call: TRBV4-1
d_call: NA
cdr3_nt: TGCGCCAGCAGCCAAGATGGGGGGAATGAGCAGTTCTTC
cdr3_aa: CASSQDGGNEQFF

j_call: TRBJ2-1
clone_size: NA
v_call: TRBV11-2
d_call: NA
cdr3_nt: TGTGCCAGCAGCTTAGCTCTGCGGGGGCGGAATGAGCAGTTCTTC
cdr3_aa: CASSLALRGRNEQFF

j_call: TRBJ1-1
clone_size: NA
v_call: TRBV10-3
d_call: TRBD1
cdr3_nt: TGTGCCATCAGTTCCGGACAGGGGAACACTGAAGCTTTCTTT
cdr3_aa: CAISSGQGNTEAFF

j_call: TRBJ2-3
clone_size: NA
v_call: TRBV10-3
d_call: NA
cdr3_nt: TGTGCCATCAGTCAACCCCGACAGACAGATACGCAGTATTTT
cdr3_aa: CAISQPRQTDTQYF

j_call: TRBJ2-1
clone_size: NA
v_call: TRBV15
d_call: NA
cdr3_nt: TGTGCCACCAGCAGAGATCGGGCTAGGGGGAATGAGCAGTTCTTC
cdr3_aa: CATSRDRARGNEQFF

j_call: TRBJ1-2
clone_size: NA
v_call: TRBV9
d_call: TRBD1
cdr3_nt: TGTGCCAGCAGCGGACCCACAGGGGCCCATGGCTACACCTTC
cdr3_aa: CASSGPTGAHGYTF

j_call: TRBJ1-3
clone_size: NA
v_call: TRBV7-9
d_call: NA
cdr3_nt: TGTGCCAGCAGCCCATTGTCCGACAGCTCTGGAAACACCATATATTTT
cdr3_aa: CASSPLSDSSGNTIYF

j_call: TRBJ1-2
clone_size: NA
v_call: TRBV10-3
d_call: NA
cdr3_nt: TGTGCCATCAGTGAGTCAGACAGAAACTATGGCTACACCTTC
cdr3_aa: CAISESDRNYGYTF

j_call: TRBJ1-1
clone_size: NA
v_call: TRBV19
d_call: TRBD1
cdr3_nt: TGTGCCAGTAGTATATACAGGGGAACCGACACTGAAGCTTTCTTT
cdr3_aa: CASSIYRGTDTEAFF

j_call: TRBJ2-1
clone_size: NA
v_call: TRBV5-4
d_call: NA
cdr3_nt: TGTGCCAGCAGCCCACTGGGCGGCGGGGCTTCCTACAATGAGCAGTTCTTC
cdr3_aa: CASSPLGGGASYNEQFF

j_call: TRBJ1-5
clone_size: NA
v_call: TRBV28
d_call: NA
cdr3_nt: TGTGCCAGCACCAAGCCAACGGGGGGAAATCAGCCCCAGCATTTT
cdr3_aa: CASTKPTGGNQPQHF

j_call: TRBJ2-5
clone_size: once
v_call: TRBV10-3
d_call: TRBD1
cdr3_nt: TGTGCCACCATGCGGGACAGGGGGCGTGAGACCCAGTACTTC
cdr3_aa: CATMRDRGRETQYF

j_call: TRBJ1-3
clone_size: NA
v_call: TRBV4-3
d_call: TRBD1
cdr3_nt: TGCGCCAGCAGCCATACGAGGACAGGTCTAACGAGCTCTGGAAACACCATATATTTT
cdr3_aa: CASSHTRTGLTSSGNTIYF

j_call: TRBJ1-2
clone_size: NA
v_call: TRBV19
d_call: NA
cdr3_nt: TGTGCCAGTAGTATAGCAGGGTATGGCTACACCTTC
cdr3_aa: CASSIAGYGYTF

j_call: TRBJ2-5
clone_size: NA
v_call: TRBV6-5
d_call: NA
cdr3_nt: TGTGCCAGCAGTTACTTCGTGGGGGCGGCTACCCAGTACTTC
cdr3_aa: CASSYFVGAATQYF

j_call: TRBJ2-7
clone_size: NA
v_call: TRBV25-1
d_call: NA
cdr3_nt: TGTGCCCACCCTGCGGATTCCTACGAGCAGTACTTC
cdr3_aa: CAHPADSYEQYF

j_call: TRBJ2-7
clone_size: many
v_call: TRBV7-9
d_call: TRBD2
cdr3_nt: TGTGCCAGCAGCTTCGGACTAGCGGGTGACTCCTACGAGCAGTACTTC
cdr3_aa: CASSFGLAGDSYEQYF

j_call: TRBJ2-7
clone_size: NA
v_call: TRBV28
d_call: NA
cdr3_nt: TGTGCCAGCAGTTTAATGGTGGGGGGCGAGCAGTACTTC
cdr3_aa: CASSLMVGGEQYF

j_call: TRBJ1-1
clone_size: NA
v_call: TRBV30
d_call: NA
cdr3_nt: TGTGCCTGGAGTGTAGGCGGTGAAGCTTTCTTT
cdr3_aa: CAWSVGGEAFF

j_call: TRBJ2-2
clone_size: NA
v_call: TRBV29-1
d_call: NA
cdr3_nt: TGCAGCGTTGAAGTCGGTCGCGGAGGTCTCGGGGAGCTGTTTTTT
cdr3_aa: CSVEVGRGGLGELFF